This T cell receptor (beta chain) was found in a study of cytomegalovirus exposure and HLA in healthy donors. General observations from the study: CMV antigen specificity of a few CMV-associated chains was confirmed in vitro. Cytomegalovirus association was assigned to more than 150 TCR beta chains.

Clones were read by immunoSEQ multiplex PCR, and TCRdb kept only the in-frame ones, dropping some. The table includes approximately 300,000 clones, more than 80% detected once. Note on this clone: No antigen is known for it.

The sequence was obtained from a woman between 18 and 29 years old in good health and CMV-seronegative. Sequenced material: PBMCs.

The DNA of the CDR3 is TGCAGCGCTAACCCCCAGGGGAGAGGCACTGAAGCTTTCTTT. Protein: CSANPQGRGTEAFF. The gene calls are TRBV29-1 and TRBJ1-1; D is perhaps TRBD1 (6 bases). The V end was cut by 7 bases, the J end by 4 bases, with 19 bases between. Germline V gene sequence: CDR1 SQVTM, CDR2 ANQGSEA. The CDR3 spans 14 residues.